A selection of T cell receptor beta chains follows, all from one sample in a study of blood T cells in healthy people across ages. TCRdb re-derived calls from the 5' RACE reads in MiXCR, one entry per CDR3 protein. Seen here are about 1.4 million distinct CDR3 sequences, roughly 59% observed once, and the top ten hold under 8.5%. The sequenced material came from blood. These receptors all come from a man younger than 35 in good health. The CDR3 runs from the conserved cysteine through the conserved F or W. Fields, in order: J gene, clone size, D gene, V gene, CDR3 protein, CDR3 DNA. A D gene is named only where the DNA matches it firmly. Expanded clones get a size class; other rows say once, few or many, or leave the size out.

j_call: TRBJ2-1; clone_size: few; d_call: -; v_call: TRBV6-6; cdr3_aa: CASSVRGNEQFF; cdr3_nt: TGTGCCAGCTCAGTTCGGGGGAATGAGCAGTTCTTC
j_call: TRBJ2-7; clone_size: few; d_call: -; v_call: TRBV12-3/TRBV12-4; cdr3_aa: CASSFRGTAYEQYF; cdr3_nt: TGTGCCAGCAGTTTCCGGGGGACAGCCTACGAGCAGTACTTC
j_call: TRBJ2-5; clone_size: once; d_call: TRBD2; v_call: TRBV27; cdr3_aa: CASQAGGSQETQYF; cdr3_nt: TGTGCCAGTCAAGCGGGGGGAAGCCAAGAGACCCAGTACTTC
j_call: TRBJ2-1; clone_size: -; d_call: TRBD2; v_call: TRBV29-1; cdr3_aa: CSVRAGGYNEQFF; cdr3_nt: TGCAGCGTCCGGGCGGGGGGTTACAATGAGCAGTTCTTC
j_call: TRBJ2-7; clone_size: -; d_call: -; v_call: TRBV5-1; cdr3_aa: CASSFRTDSYEQYF; cdr3_nt: TGTGCCAGCAGTTTCAGGACGGACTCCTACGAGCAGTACTTC
j_call: TRBJ2-5; clone_size: -; d_call: TRBD2; v_call: TRBV2; cdr3_aa: CASTLRTSGETQYF; cdr3_nt: TGTGCCAGCACCCTGCGGACTAGCGGGGAGACCCAGTACTTC
j_call: TRBJ2-6; clone_size: few; d_call: -; v_call: TRBV7-9; cdr3_aa: CASPSDFVPQVTGANVLTF; cdr3_nt: TGTGCCAGCCCTTCTGACTTCGTCCCCCAGGTGACTGGGGCCAACGTCCTGACTTTC
j_call: TRBJ2-7; clone_size: -; d_call: TRBD1; v_call: TRBV15; cdr3_aa: CATSRGTGHSYEQYF; cdr3_nt: TGTGCCACCAGCAGAGGGACAGGACACTCCTACGAGCAGTACTTC
j_call: TRBJ2-3; clone_size: -; d_call: TRBD2; v_call: TRBV11-2; cdr3_aa: CASSVRLAGLDTQYF; cdr3_nt: TGTGCCAGCAGTGTCCGACTAGCGGGGTTGGATACGCAGTATTTT
j_call: TRBJ2-1; clone_size: -; d_call: TRBD2; v_call: TRBV29-1; cdr3_aa: CSGRGVAGGKMAYSEQFF; cdr3_nt: TGCAGCGGCCGCGGGGTAGCGGGAGGGAAAATGGCTTACAGTGAGCAGTTCTTC
j_call: TRBJ2-7; clone_size: -; d_call: -; v_call: TRBV27; cdr3_aa: CASSLFGRGYEQYF; cdr3_nt: TGTGCCAGCAGTTTATTTGGCAGGGGTTACGAGCAGTACTTC
j_call: TRBJ2-1; clone_size: -; d_call: TRBD2; v_call: TRBV20-1; cdr3_aa: CGGTSGRAHTNEQFF; cdr3_nt: TGCGGTGGGACTAGCGGGAGGGCCCACACCAATGAGCAGTTCTTC
j_call: TRBJ2-3; clone_size: few; d_call: TRBD2; v_call: TRBV27; cdr3_aa: CASSLRWAGEITDTQYF; cdr3_nt: TGTGCCAGCAGTTTAAGGTGGGCGGGGGAGATCACAGATACGCAGTATTTT
j_call: TRBJ2-3; clone_size: -; d_call: -; v_call: TRBV29-1; cdr3_aa: CSVAPFQSPGDTDTQYF; cdr3_nt: TGCAGCGTTGCGCCCTTTCAGTCGCCAGGGGACACAGATACGCAGTATTTT
j_call: TRBJ2-1; clone_size: -; d_call: TRBD1; v_call: TRBV4-1; cdr3_aa: CASSQPPGQGTYNEQFF; cdr3_nt: TGCGCCAGCAGCCAGCCGCCCGGACAGGGAACCTACAATGAGCAGTTCTTC
j_call: TRBJ2-7; clone_size: once; d_call: -; v_call: TRBV6-5; cdr3_aa: CAGSYEGYGGAYYEQYF; cdr3_nt: TGTGCCGGCAGTTACGAAGGTTATGGCGGGGCGTACTACGAGCAGTACTTC
j_call: TRBJ2-7; clone_size: -; d_call: -; v_call: TRBV7-2; cdr3_aa: CASSWWGAQFPDSEQYF; cdr3_nt: TGTGCCAGCAGCTGGTGGGGAGCCCAATTCCCTGATAGCGAGCAGTACTTC
j_call: TRBJ1-1; clone_size: -; d_call: -; v_call: TRBV5-1; cdr3_aa: CASFTQGQNTEAFF; cdr3_nt: TGCGCCAGCTTCACACAGGGACAGAACACTGAAGCTTTCTTT
j_call: TRBJ2-7; clone_size: -; d_call: TRBD1; v_call: TRBV6-5; cdr3_aa: CASSYGQGAIYEQYF; cdr3_nt: TGTGCCAGCAGTTATGGACAGGGGGCGATCTACGAGCAGTACTTC
j_call: TRBJ2-5; clone_size: -; d_call: -; v_call: TRBV5-1; cdr3_aa: CASSSIVRGEETQYF; cdr3_nt: TGCGCCAGCAGCTCCATAGTCCGAGGGGAGGAGACCCAGTACTTC
j_call: TRBJ2-2; clone_size: once; d_call: TRBD1; v_call: TRBV5-1; cdr3_aa: CASSLRPRQGLGTGELFF; cdr3_nt: TGCGCCAGCAGCTTACGACCGCGACAGGGGTTAGGCACCGGGGAGCTGTTTTTT
j_call: TRBJ2-5; clone_size: once; d_call: -; v_call: TRBV20-1; cdr3_aa: CSAIVLLETQYF; cdr3_nt: TGCAGTGCTATAGTGTTATTAGAGACCCAGTACTTC
j_call: TRBJ1-1; clone_size: -; d_call: -; v_call: TRBV9; cdr3_aa: CASSVVPAEDTEAFF; cdr3_nt: TGTGCCAGCAGCGTAGTCCCGGCGGAGGACACTGAAGCTTTCTTT
j_call: TRBJ1-5; clone_size: -; d_call: TRBD1; v_call: TRBV20-1; cdr3_aa: CSARGDRNQPQHF; cdr3_nt: TGCAGTGCTAGAGGGGACAGGAATCAGCCCCAGCATTTT
j_call: TRBJ2-7; clone_size: -; d_call: -; v_call: TRBV5-1; cdr3_aa: CASSPGGGAAMAEQYF; cdr3_nt: TGCGCCAGCAGCCCCGGAGGCGGGGCCGCCATGGCCGAGCAGTACTTC
j_call: TRBJ2-1; clone_size: few; d_call: TRBD2; v_call: TRBV28; cdr3_aa: CASSSLGGILYNEQFF; cdr3_nt: TGTGCCAGCAGTTCCCTGGGGGGGATACTATACAATGAGCAGTTCTTC
j_call: TRBJ1-2; clone_size: -; d_call: -; v_call: TRBV2; cdr3_aa: CASSALTLTNGYTF; cdr3_nt: TGTGCCAGCAGTGCTCTGACCTTAACTAATGGCTACACCTTC
j_call: TRBJ2-1; clone_size: many; d_call: -; v_call: TRBV6-5; cdr3_aa: CASSYSRGNEQFF; cdr3_nt: TGTGCCAGTAGCTACTCCAGGGGCAATGAGCAGTTCTTC
j_call: TRBJ2-7; clone_size: -; d_call: -; v_call: TRBV3-1; cdr3_aa: CASSQGRQSYEQYF; cdr3_nt: TGTGCCAGCAGCCAAGGAAGACAGTCCTACGAGCAGTACTTC
j_call: TRBJ2-7; clone_size: -; d_call: -; v_call: TRBV29-1; cdr3_aa: CSVMTGLKAEQYF; cdr3_nt: TGCAGCGTGATGACTGGTCTGAAAGCCGAGCAGTACTTC
j_call: TRBJ2-3; clone_size: few; d_call: TRBD1; v_call: TRBV29-1; cdr3_aa: CSVEGQGVLDTQYF; cdr3_nt: TGCAGCGTTGAGGGACAGGGGGTTTTAGATACGCAGTATTTT
j_call: TRBJ2-1; clone_size: -; d_call: -; v_call: TRBV7-2; cdr3_aa: CASSLDGAGPLYNEQFF; cdr3_nt: TGTGCCAGCAGCTTAGATGGCGCGGGACCTCTCTACAATGAGCAGTTCTTC
j_call: TRBJ2-7; clone_size: few; d_call: TRBD2; v_call: TRBV4-1; cdr3_aa: CASSQDTSGGSYEQYF; cdr3_nt: TGCGCCAGCAGCCAAGACACTAGCGGGGGGTCCTACGAGCAGTACTTC
j_call: TRBJ2-3; clone_size: -; d_call: -; v_call: TRBV7-2; cdr3_aa: CASIEMRSTDTQYF; cdr3_nt: TGTGCCAGCATCGAAATGCGCAGCACAGATACGCAGTATTTT
j_call: TRBJ2-1; clone_size: -; d_call: -; v_call: TRBV20-1; cdr3_aa: CSRSGDNEQFF; cdr3_nt: TGCAGTCGGTCGGGGGACAATGAGCAGTTCTTC
j_call: TRBJ2-1; clone_size: -; d_call: -; v_call: TRBV27; cdr3_aa: CASKLGRIVNEQFF; cdr3_nt: TGTGCCAGCAAGCTTGGCAGAATAGTCAATGAGCAGTTCTTC
j_call: TRBJ1-5; clone_size: once; d_call: -; v_call: TRBV24-1; cdr3_aa: CATSDPGPGTLNQPQHF; cdr3_nt: TGTGCCACCAGTGATCCCGGTCCGGGGACCCTAAATCAGCCCCAGCATTTT
j_call: TRBJ2-7; clone_size: -; d_call: TRBD2; v_call: TRBV10-3; cdr3_aa: CAIRPTSGPYEQYF; cdr3_nt: TGTGCCATCAGGCCGACTAGCGGTCCCTACGAGCAGTACTTC
j_call: TRBJ2-3; clone_size: few; d_call: TRBD2; v_call: TRBV7-9; cdr3_aa: CASSLVGLAAGDTQYF; cdr3_nt: TGTGCCAGCAGCTTGGTCGGACTAGCGGCGGGGGATACGCAGTATTTT
j_call: TRBJ1-2; clone_size: few; d_call: TRBD1; v_call: TRBV29-1; cdr3_aa: CSVDRDRGQPYGYTF; cdr3_nt: TGCAGCGTTGATCGGGACAGGGGGCAACCCTATGGCTACACCTTC
j_call: TRBJ2-3; clone_size: -; d_call: -; v_call: TRBV11-2; cdr3_aa: CASSRSPSRTDTQYF; cdr3_nt: TGTGCCAGCAGCCGATCGCCTAGTAGAACAGATACGCAGTATTTT
j_call: TRBJ2-2; clone_size: -; d_call: -; v_call: TRBV2; cdr3_aa: CASSELGGAGTGELFF; cdr3_nt: TGTGCCAGCAGTGAATTAGGGGGGGCCGGCACCGGGGAGCTGTTTTTT
j_call: TRBJ1-2; clone_size: -; d_call: -; v_call: TRBV28; cdr3_aa: CASSLSGVGYTF; cdr3_nt: TGTGCCAGCAGTTTATCAGGGGTCGGCTACACCTTC
j_call: TRBJ2-1; clone_size: -; d_call: -; v_call: TRBV4-1; cdr3_aa: CASSQITGGYNEQFF; cdr3_nt: TGCGCCAGCAGCCAGATAACCGGGGGCTACAATGAGCAGTTCTTC
j_call: TRBJ2-7; clone_size: few; d_call: -; v_call: TRBV9; cdr3_aa: CASSVGGTKTYEQYF; cdr3_nt: TGTGCCAGCAGCGTAGGGGGGACCAAAACCTACGAGCAGTACTTC
j_call: TRBJ2-1; clone_size: -; d_call: TRBD2; v_call: TRBV2; cdr3_aa: CASSLKLAGAKGEQFF; cdr3_nt: TGTGCCAGCAGTCTAAAGCTAGCGGGGGCCAAAGGAGAGCAGTTCTTC
j_call: TRBJ2-7; clone_size: -; d_call: -; v_call: TRBV12-5; cdr3_aa: CASGVYSGNEQYF; cdr3_nt: TGTGCTAGTGGTGTGTATAGCGGCAATGAGCAGTACTTC
j_call: TRBJ2-3; clone_size: -; d_call: TRBD2; v_call: TRBV29-1; cdr3_aa: CSVDSGNTDTQYF; cdr3_nt: TGCAGCGTTGATAGCGGGAACACAGATACGCAGTATTTT
j_call: TRBJ2-1; clone_size: -; d_call: TRBD2; v_call: TRBV12-3/TRBV12-4; cdr3_aa: CASSHTSGSRNEQFF; cdr3_nt: TGTGCCAGCAGTCATACTAGCGGGAGTAGGAATGAGCAGTTCTTC